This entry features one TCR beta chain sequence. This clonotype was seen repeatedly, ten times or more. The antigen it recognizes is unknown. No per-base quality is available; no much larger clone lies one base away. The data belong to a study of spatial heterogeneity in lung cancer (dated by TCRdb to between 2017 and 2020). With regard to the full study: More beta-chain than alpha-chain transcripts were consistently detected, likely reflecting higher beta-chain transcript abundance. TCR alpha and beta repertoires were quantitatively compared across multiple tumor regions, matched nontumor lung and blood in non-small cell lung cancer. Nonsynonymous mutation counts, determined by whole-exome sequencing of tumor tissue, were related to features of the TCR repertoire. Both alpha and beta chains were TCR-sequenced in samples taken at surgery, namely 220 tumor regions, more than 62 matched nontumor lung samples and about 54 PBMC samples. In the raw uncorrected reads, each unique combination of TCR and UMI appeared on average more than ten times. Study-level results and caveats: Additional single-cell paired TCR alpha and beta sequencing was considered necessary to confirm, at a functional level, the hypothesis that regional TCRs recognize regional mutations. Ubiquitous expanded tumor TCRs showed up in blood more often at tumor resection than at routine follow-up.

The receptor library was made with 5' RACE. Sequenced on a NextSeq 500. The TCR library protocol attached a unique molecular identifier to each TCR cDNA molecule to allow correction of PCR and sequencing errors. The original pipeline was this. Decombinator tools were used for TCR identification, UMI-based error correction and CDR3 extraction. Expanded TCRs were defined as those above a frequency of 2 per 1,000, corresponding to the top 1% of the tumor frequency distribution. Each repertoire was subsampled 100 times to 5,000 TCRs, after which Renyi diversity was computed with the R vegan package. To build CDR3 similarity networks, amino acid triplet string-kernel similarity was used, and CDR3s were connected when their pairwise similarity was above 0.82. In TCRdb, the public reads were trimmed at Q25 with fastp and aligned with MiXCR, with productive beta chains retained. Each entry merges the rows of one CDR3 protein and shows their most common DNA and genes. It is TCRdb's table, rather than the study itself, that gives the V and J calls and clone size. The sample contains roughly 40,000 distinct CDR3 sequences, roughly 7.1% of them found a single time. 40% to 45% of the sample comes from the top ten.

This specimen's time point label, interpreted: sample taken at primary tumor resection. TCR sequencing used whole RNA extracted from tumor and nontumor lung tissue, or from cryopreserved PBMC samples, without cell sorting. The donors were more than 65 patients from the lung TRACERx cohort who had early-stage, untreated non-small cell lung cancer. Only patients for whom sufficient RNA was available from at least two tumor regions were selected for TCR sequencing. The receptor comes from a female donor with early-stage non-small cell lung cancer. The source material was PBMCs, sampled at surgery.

For the CDR3, the sequence is CASSVGAKRGGYEQFF. In nucleotides, the sequence is TGTGCCAGCAGCGTAGGGGCCAAGCGGGGCGGGTATGAGCAGTTCTTC. The rearranged chain carries TRBV9 and TRBJ2-1, with 7 central nucleotides matching TRBD2. The germline V gene specifies SGDLS as CDR1 and YYNGEE as CDR2. Ends trimmed: V by 0 bases, J by 8 bases; bases unmatched to a gene: 11. Including cysteine and phenylalanine, the CDR3 has 16 amino acids. The retained sequence is limited to the CDR3, 48 bases, with the frame set at the first base.